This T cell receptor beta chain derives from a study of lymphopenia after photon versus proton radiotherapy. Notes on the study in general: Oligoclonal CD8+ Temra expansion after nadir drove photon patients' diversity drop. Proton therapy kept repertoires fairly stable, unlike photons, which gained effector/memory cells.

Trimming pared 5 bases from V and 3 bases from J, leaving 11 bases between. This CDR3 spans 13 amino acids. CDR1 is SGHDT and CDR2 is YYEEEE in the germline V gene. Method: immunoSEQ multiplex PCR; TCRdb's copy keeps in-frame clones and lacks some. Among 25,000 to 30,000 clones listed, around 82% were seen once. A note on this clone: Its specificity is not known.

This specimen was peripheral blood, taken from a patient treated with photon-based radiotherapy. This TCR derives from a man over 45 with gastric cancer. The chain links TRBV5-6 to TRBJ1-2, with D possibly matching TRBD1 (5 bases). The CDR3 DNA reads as TGTGCCAGCAGTAGCGGGACTTACTATGGCTACACCTTC. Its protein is CASSSGTYYGYTF.